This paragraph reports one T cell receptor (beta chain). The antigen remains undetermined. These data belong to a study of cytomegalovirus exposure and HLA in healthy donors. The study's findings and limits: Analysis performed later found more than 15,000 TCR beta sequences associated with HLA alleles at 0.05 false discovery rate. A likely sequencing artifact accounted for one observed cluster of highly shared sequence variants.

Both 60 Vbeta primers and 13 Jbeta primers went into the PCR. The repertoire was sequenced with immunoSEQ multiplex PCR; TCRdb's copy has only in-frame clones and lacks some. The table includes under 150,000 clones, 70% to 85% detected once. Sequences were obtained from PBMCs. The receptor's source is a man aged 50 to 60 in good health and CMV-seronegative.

CDR3 residues: CATSRDLHSSNQPQHF. In nucleotides, the CDR3 is TGTGCCACCAGCAGAGATCTTCACAGTAGCAATCAGCCCCAGCATTTT. The chain couples TRBV15 to TRBJ1-5; D remains unclear. With 0 bases removed from V and 0 bases from J, the gap between germline ends came to 9 bases. CDR3 length: 16 residues. From germline, CDR1 is LNHNV and CDR2 YYDKDF (reference sequence).